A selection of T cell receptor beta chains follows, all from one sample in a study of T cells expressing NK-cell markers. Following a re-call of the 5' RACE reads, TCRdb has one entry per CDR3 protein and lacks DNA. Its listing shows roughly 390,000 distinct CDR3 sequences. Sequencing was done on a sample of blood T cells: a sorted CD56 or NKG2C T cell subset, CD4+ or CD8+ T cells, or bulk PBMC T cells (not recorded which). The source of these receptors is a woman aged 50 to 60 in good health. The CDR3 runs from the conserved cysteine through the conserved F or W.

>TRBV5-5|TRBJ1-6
CASSLGRGLNNSPLHF
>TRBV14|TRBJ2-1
CASSDTSKYNEQFF
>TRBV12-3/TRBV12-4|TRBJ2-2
CASTPWDPRSGELFF
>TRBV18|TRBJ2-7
CASSPSSGVEQYF
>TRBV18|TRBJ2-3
CASSPFIDSSTDTQYF
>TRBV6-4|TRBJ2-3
CASSQEEGDTQYF
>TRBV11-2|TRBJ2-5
CASSTSGSPETQYF
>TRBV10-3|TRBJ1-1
CATQQGSTEAFF
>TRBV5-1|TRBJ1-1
CASSREGGRTEAFF
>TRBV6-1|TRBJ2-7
CASSEYSIILTYEQYF
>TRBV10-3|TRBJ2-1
CATAGKGEQFF
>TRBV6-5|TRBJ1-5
CASSYSVSPGQPQHF
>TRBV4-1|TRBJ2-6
CASKFGPGANVLTF
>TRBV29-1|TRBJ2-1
CSTRDRGLVNEQFF
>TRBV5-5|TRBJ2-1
CASSFAGQWDNEQFF
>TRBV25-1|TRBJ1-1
CASIPGVIAEAFF
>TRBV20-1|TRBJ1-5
CSARQTPDSNQPQHF
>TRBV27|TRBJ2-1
CASNPLVTGPRVDEQFF
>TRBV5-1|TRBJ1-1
CASYSSVNTEAFF
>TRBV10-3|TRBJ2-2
CATWTSGDRGELFF